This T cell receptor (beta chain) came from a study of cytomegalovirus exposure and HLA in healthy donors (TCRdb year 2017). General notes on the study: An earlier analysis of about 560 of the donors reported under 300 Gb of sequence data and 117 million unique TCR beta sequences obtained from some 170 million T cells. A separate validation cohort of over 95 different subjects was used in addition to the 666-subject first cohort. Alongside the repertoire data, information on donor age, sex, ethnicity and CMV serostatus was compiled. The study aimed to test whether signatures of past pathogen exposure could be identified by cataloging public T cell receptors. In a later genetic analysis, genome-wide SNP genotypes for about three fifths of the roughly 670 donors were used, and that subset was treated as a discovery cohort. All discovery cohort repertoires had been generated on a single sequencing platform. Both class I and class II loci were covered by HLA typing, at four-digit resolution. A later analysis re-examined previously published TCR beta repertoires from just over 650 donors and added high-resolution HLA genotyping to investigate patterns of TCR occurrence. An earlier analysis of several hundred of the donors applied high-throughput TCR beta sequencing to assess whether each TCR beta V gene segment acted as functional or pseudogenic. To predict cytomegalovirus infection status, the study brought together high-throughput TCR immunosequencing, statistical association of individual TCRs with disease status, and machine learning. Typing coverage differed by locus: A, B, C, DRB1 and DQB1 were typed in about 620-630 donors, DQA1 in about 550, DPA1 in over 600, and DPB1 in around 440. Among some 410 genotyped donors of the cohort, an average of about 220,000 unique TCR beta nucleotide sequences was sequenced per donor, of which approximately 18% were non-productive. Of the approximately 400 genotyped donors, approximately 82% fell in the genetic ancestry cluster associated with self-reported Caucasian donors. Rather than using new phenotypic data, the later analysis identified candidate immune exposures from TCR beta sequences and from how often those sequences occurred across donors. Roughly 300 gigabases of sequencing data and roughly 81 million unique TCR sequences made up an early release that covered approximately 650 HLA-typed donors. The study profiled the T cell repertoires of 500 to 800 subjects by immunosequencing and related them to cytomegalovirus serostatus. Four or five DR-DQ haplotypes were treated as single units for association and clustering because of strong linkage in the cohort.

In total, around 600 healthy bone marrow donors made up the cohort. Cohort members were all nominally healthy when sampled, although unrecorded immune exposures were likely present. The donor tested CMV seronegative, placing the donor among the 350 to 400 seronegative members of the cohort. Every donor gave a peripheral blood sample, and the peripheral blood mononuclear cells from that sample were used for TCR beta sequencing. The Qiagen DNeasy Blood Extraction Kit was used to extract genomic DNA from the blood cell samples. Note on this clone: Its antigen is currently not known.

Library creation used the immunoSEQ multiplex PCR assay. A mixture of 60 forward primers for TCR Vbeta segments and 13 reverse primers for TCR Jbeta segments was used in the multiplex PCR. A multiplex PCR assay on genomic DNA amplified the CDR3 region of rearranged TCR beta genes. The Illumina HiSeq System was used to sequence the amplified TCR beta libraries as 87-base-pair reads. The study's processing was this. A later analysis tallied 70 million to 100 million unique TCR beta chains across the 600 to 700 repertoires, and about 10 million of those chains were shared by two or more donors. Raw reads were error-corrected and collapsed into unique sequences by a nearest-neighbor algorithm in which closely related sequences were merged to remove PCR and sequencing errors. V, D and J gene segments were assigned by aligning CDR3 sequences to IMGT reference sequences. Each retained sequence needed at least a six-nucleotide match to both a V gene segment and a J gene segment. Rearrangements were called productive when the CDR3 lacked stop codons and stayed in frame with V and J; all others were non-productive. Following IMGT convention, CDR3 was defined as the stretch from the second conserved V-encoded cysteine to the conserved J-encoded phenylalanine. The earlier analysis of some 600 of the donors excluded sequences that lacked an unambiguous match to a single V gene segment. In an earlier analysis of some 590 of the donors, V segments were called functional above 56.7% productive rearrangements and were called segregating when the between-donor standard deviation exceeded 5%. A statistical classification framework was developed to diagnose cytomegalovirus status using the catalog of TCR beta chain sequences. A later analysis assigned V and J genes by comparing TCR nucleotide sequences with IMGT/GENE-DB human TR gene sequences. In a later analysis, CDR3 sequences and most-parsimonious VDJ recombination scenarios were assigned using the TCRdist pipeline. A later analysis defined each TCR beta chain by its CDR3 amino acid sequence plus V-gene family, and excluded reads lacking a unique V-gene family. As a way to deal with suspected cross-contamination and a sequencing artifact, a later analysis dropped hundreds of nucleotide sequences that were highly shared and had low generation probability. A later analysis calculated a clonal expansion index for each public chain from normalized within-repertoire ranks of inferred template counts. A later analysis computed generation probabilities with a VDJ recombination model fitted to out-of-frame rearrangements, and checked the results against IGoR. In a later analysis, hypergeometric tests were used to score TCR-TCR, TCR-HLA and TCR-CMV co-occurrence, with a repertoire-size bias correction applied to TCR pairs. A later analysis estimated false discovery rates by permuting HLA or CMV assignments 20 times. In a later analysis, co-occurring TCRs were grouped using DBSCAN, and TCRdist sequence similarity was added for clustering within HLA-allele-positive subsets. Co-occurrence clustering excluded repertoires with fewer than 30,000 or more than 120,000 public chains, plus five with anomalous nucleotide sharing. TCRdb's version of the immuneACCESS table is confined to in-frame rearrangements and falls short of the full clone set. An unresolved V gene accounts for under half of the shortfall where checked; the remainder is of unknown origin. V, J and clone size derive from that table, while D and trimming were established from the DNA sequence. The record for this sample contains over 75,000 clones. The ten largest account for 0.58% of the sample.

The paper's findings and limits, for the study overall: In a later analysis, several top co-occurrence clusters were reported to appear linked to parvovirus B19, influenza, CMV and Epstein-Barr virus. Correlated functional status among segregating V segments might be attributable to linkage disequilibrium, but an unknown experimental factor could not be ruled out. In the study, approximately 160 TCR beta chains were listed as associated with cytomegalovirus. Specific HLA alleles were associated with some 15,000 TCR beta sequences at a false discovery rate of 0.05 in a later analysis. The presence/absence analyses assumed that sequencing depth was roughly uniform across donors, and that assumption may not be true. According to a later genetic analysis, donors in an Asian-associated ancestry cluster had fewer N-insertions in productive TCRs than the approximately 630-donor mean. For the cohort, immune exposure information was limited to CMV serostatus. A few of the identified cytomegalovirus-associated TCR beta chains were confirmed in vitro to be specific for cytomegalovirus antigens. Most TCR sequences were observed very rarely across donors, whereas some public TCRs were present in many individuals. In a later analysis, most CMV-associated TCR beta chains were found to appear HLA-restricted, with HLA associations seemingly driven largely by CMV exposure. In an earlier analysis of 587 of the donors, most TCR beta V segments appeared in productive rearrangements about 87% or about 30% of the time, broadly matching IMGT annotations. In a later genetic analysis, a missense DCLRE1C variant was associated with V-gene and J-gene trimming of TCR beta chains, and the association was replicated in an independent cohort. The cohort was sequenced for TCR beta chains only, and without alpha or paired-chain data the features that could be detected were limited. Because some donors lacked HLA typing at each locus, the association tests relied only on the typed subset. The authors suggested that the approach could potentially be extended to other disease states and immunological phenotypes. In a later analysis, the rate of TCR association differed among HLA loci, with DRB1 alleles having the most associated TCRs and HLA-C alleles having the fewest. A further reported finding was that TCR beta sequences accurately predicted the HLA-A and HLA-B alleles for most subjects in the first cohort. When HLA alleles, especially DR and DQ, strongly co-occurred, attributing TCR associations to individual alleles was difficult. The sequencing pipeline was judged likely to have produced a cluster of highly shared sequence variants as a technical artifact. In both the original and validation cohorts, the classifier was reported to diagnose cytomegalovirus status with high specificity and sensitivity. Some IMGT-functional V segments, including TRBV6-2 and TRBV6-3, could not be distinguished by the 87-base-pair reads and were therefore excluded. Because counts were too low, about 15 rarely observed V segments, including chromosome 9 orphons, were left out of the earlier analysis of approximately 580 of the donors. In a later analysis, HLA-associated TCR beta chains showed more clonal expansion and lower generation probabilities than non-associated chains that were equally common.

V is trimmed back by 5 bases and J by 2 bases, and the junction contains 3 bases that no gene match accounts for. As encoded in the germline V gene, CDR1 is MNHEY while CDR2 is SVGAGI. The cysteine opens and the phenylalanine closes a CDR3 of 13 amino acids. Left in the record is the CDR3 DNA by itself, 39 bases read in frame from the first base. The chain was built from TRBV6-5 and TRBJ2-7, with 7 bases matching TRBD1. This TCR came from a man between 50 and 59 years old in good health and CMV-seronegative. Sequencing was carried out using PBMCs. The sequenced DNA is TGTGCCAGCAGTACCGGGACAGCCTACGAGCAGTACTTC. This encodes CASSTGTAYEQYF.